A single sample is the source of the 9 T cell receptor beta chains below, sequenced in a study of blood T cell repertoires in COVID-19. Repertoires were generated with immunoSEQ multiplex PCR, while TCRdb's copy carries only in-frame clones and drops some. The sample includes 200,000 to 300,000 clones, 88% of them seen just once. Sequences were obtained from peripheral blood. The source is a man in his 60s who had recovered from COVID-19.

A single count supports this clone. J is TRBJ1-2 and V is TRBV27; D is perhaps TRBD1 (6 bases). The V end lost 2 bases, the J end lost 9 bases, and 10 bases lay between the germline ends. CDR3 length: 12 residues. Germline V gene sequence: CDR1 MNHEY, CDR2 SMNVEV (reference sequence). The CDR3 region is CASSLGGQSYTF. For the CDR3, the DNA is TGTGCCAGCAGTTTAGGTGGACAGAGCTACACCTTC.

The chain joins TRBV2 to TRBJ2-2, with D perhaps matching TRBD1 (6 bases). In germline, CDR1 is SNHLY, CDR2 FYNNEI. Trimming shortened V by 7 bases and J by 0 bases, and 12 bases separated the two germline ends. CDR3 size: 15 residues. DNA of the CDR3: TGTGCCAGCAAACGGACAGTAGCGAACACCGGGGAGCTGTTTTTT. It encodes CASKRTVANTGELFF.

This chain uses TRBV5-6 with TRBJ2-7, with 12 bases identical to TRBD2. Germline V gene lookup returns CDR1 SGHDT and CDR2 YYEEEE. Trimming removed 0 bases from V and 6 bases from J; junction bases left unmatched: 4. This CDR3 has 15 residues. The CDR3 here is CASSLGLAGVAEQYF. Written as DNA, the CDR3 is TGTGCCAGCAGCTTGGGACTAGCGGGGGTGGCCGAGCAGTACTTC.

V gene TRBV5-1 combines with J gene TRBJ2-7; a weak D match, TRBD1 (6 bases). The CDR3 spans 16 residues. V was pared by 0 bases and J by 5 bases, with 18 bases between. From germline, CDR1 is SGHRS and CDR2 YFSETQ. The CDR3 bases are TGCGCCAGCAGCTTGGCCATTACAGGGAGTAGGCACGAGCAGTACTTC. It encodes CASSLAITGSRHEQYF.

About this clone itself: The sample contains more than one DNA sequence encoding this CDR3. V gene TRBV6-6 combines with J gene TRBJ1-2, with TRBD1 matching 7 bases. The CDR3 loop spans 13 amino acids. V lost 5 bases, J lost 3 bases, and 3 bases stayed unmatched. Germline CDR1 reads MNHNY; CDR2 reads SVGAGI (reference sequence). CDR3 region: CASSPTGDYGYTF. CDR3 in DNA: TGTGCCAGCAGTCCCACAGGGGACTATGGCTACACCTTC.

This chain joins TRBV11-2 and TRBJ2-7; D unclear. The germline V gene has CDR1 SGHAT and CDR2 FQNNGV. Trimming stripped 5 bases from V and 1 base from J, with 6 bases between. The CDR3 runs 12 residues. The CDR3 spells CASSPASYEQYF. The CDR3 nucleotides are TGTGCCAGCAGCCCCGCGTCCTACGAGCAGTACTTC.

CDR3 region: CASSQEGEASNNEQFF. The DNA for the CDR3 is TGTGCCAGCAGCCAAGAGGGAGAGGCTAGCAACAATGAGCAGTTCTTC. V gene TRBV3-1 (or the pseudogene TRBV3-2) combines with J gene TRBJ2-1; TRBD2 is a possible D gene (5 bases). The V end lost 0 bases, the J end lost 5 bases, and 14 bases lay between the germline ends. CDR1 LGHDT and CDR2 YNNKEL come from the germline V gene (reference sequence). There are 16 residues in the CDR3.

The chain joins TRBV18 to TRBJ1-5, with 7 bases aligning to TRBD1. The germline gives CDR1 KGHSH, CDR2 LQKENI. The CDR3 runs to 14 residues. V lost 6 bases to trimming and J lost 5 bases; unmatched junction nucleotides: 7. The CDR3 DNA reads as TGTGCCAGCTCGGTAGGGGGCCGGGATCAGCCCCAGCATTTT. It specifies CASSVGGRDQPQHF.

The gene calls are TRBV9 and TRBJ2-3; TRBD1 agrees at 12 bases. Germline V gene lookup returns CDR1 SGDLS and CDR2 YYNGEE. This CDR3 region has 17 residues. Trimming at V came to 6 bases and at J to 5 bases, leaving 13 bases not matched to a gene. The CDR3 bases are TGTGCCAGCACCCCAGGAGCGGGACAGGGGGCCGGAGATACGCAGTATTTT. It is translated as CASTPGAGQGAGDTQYF.